These 12 T cell receptor beta chains originate from one sample sequenced in a study of T cell therapy after organ transplantation. No antigens are known for them. Time point given: 4-8 weeks after completion of therapy. Clones were sequenced by immunoSEQ multiplex PCR, and TCRdb holds only the in-frame ones, with some missing. The table lists 15,000 to 20,000 clones, 81% of them singletons. This material consisted of CD8+ T cells from blood, taken after autologous CMV-specific T cell therapy. These receptors came from a human patient who had received a solid organ transplant and had CMV disease. Some T cells may originate from the graft donor.

V and J are TRBV2 and TRBJ2-5; D unresolved. Germline lookup yields CDR1 SNHLY and CDR2 FYNNEI. The CDR3 extends over 11 amino acids. Trimming shortened V by 8 bases and J by 5 bases, and 9 bases separated the two germline ends. This chain's CDR3 is CASELPETQYF. DNA for the CDR3: TGTGCCAGCGAACTCCCGGAGACCCAGTACTTC.

This chain links TRBV7-9 with TRBJ2-2; D may be TRBD1 (5 bases). The CDR3 loop spans 15 amino acids. CDR1 is SEHNR and CDR2 is FQNEAQ in the germline V gene (reference sequence). The ends were cut back, 2 bases at V and 1 base at J, with 8 bases in the middle. Here the CDR3 reads CASSLHRRNTGELFF. The DNA for the CDR3 is TGTGCCAGCAGCTTACACAGGAGGAACACCGGGGAGCTGTTTTTT.

This chain joins TRBV19 and TRBJ1-5, with D hard to call. Deletions cut 7 bases from V and 3 bases from J, with 1 base between. The CDR3 has 10 residues. CDR1 LNHDA and CDR2 SQIVND come from the germline V gene (reference sequence). The CDR3 bases are TGTGCCAGTAACAATCAGCCCCAGCATTTT. Translated: CASNNQPQHF.

The chain uses TRBV7-2 and TRBJ2-7; D ambiguous. V lost 4 bases and J lost 0, with 7 bases in between. The CDR3 consists of 13 residues. Looked up from germline, CDR1 is SGHTA and CDR2 is FQGNSA. In nucleotides, the CDR3 is TGTGCCAGCAGCTCCCCCCCCTCCTACGAGCAGTACTTC. Its translation is CASSSPPSYEQYF.

The chain is built from TRBV27 and TRBJ1-1; tentatively, D is TRBD1 (5 bases). CDR1 is MNHEY and CDR2 is SMNVEV in the germline V gene (reference sequence). Deletions cut 7 bases from V and 5 bases from J, with 14 bases between. The CDR3 contains 13 residues. The CDR3: CASNRGEGTEAFF. The CDR3 nucleotides are TGTGCCAGCAATCGGGGGGAGGGGACTGAAGCTTTCTTT.

The chain combines TRBV4-1 with TRBJ2-7, with TRBD2 matching over 9 bases. With 3 bases clipped from V and 1 base from J, the junction kept 7 bases outside the gene matches. This CDR3 contains 16 residues. The germline CDR1 and CDR2 sequences are MGHRA and YSYEKL. For the CDR3, the DNA is TGCGCCAGCAGCCAGAGCTTAGCGGGAGCGTCCTACGAGCAGTACTTC. This encodes CASSQSLAGASYEQYF.

The gene calls are TRBV10-2 and TRBJ2-2; 10 bases agree with TRBD2. V trimming: 8 bases; J trimming: 2 bases; junction bases outside the gene matches: 11. Germline CDR1 and CDR2: WSHSY and SAAADI. The CDR3 runs 17 residues. CDR3 protein: CASLGLAGVGNTGELFF. CDR3 nucleotide sequence: TGCGCCAGCCTGGGCCTAGCGGGAGTTGGAAACACCGGGGAGCTGTTTTTT.

The chain uses TRBV14 and TRBJ2-2, with 10 bases matching TRBD1. This CDR3 has 15 residues. Germline trimming cut 6 bases from V and 5 bases from J; bases unmatched to any gene: 6. CDR1 is SGHDN, CDR2 FVKESK, per germline. CDR3 sequence (DNA): TGTGCCAGCAGAAGTGGACAGGGGGGAACCGGGGAGCTGTTTTTT. It is translated as CASRSGQGGTGELFF.

The chain joins TRBV29-1 to TRBJ2-7; 7 bases agree with TRBD1. Looked up from germline, CDR1 is SQVTM and CDR2 is ANQGSEA. V lost 0 bases and J lost 4; bases outside the gene matches: 12. The CDR3 loop spans 16 amino acids. In DNA form, the CDR3 reads TGCAGCGTTGAAGATCTAAGCCCCGGGACAGTTTACGAGCAGTACTTC. This codes for CSVEDLSPGTVYEQYF.

This clone is deemed medium-sized. J is TRBJ2-5 and V is TRBV4-3; possibly TRBD2 for D (6 bases). The V gene lost 4 bases and the J gene lost 1 base, with 16 bases spanning the gap. The CDR3 spans 16 residues. Germline CDR1 and CDR2: LGHNA and YSLEER. The CDR3 region is CASSLGTGTFQETQYF. In DNA, the CDR3 is TGCGCCAGCAGCCTGGGGACGGGGACTTTCCAAGAGACCCAGTACTTC.

As concerns this clone: This sample also contains other DNA sequences that code for the same CDR3. The chain links TRBV19 to TRBJ1-5; D is undetermined. Germline lookup yields CDR1 LNHDA and CDR2 SQIVND (reference sequence). CDR3 length: 15 amino acids. V was cut by 4 bases and J by 0 bases, with 10 bases left in between. For the CDR3, the DNA is TGTGCCAGTAGTAAGGGAGAACATAGCAATCAGCCCCAGCATTTT. The encoded protein is CASSKGEHSNQPQHF.

The V gene is TRBV4-2, the J gene TRBJ1-4; possible D gene TRBD1, 6 bases. The CDR3 loop spans 20 amino acids. CDR1 is LGHNA, CDR2 YNFKEQ, per germline. Trimming cost V 0 bases and J 0 bases, with 20 bases left between them. CDR3 amino acids: CASSQEPTGSLSATNEKLFF. The CDR3 nucleotides are TGTGCCAGCAGCCAAGAACCGACAGGTTCCCTGTCTGCAACTAATGAAAAACTGTTTTTT.